These 13 T cell receptor beta chains were all obtained from the same sample, sequenced in a study of blood T cell repertoires in COVID-19. Profiling relied on immunoSEQ multiplex PCR, and the TCRdb table lists in-frame clones only, not all of them. The table lists about 250,000 clones, about 80% of them singletons. What was sequenced was peripheral blood. All receptors come from a woman older than 75 with active or convalescent COVID-19.

This chain links TRBV3-1 (or the pseudogene TRBV3-2) with TRBJ1-1; 9 nucleotides line up with TRBD1. Per the germline V gene, CDR1 is LGHDT and CDR2 is YNNKEL (reference sequence). J was trimmed by 3 bases and V by 3 bases; bases with no gene match: 11. CDR3 length: 17 amino acids. For the CDR3, the DNA is TGTGCCAGCAGCCATTCCGGGACAGGGTTTGGGGACACTGAAGCTTTCTTT. It encodes CASSHSGTGFGDTEAFF.

This sequence joins TRBV7-2 and TRBJ1-6; 8 positions agree with TRBD1. Germline trimming cut 5 bases from V and 5 bases from J; bases unmatched to any gene: 5. The CDR3 is made up of 15 amino acids. Germline CDR1 SGHTA, CDR2 FQGNSA. The CDR3 loop reads CASSVWTGNNSPLHF. CDR3 coding DNA: TGTGCCAGCAGCGTTTGGACAGGGAATAATTCACCCCTCCACTTT.

The V and J genes are TRBV6-6 and TRBJ1-2; 9 nucleotides align to TRBD1. This CDR3 spans 16 amino acids. V lost 4 bases to trimming and J lost 7 bases; unmatched junction nucleotides: 13. The germline V gene has CDR1 MNHNY and CDR2 SVGAGI (reference sequence). The CDR3 protein is CASSWDRADLRGGYTF. CDR3 DNA sequence: TGTGCCAGCAGTTGGGACAGGGCCGACCTACGCGGTGGCTACACCTTC.

This clone has more than one count but fewer than ten. This chain joins TRBV2 and TRBJ2-3, with 11 bases matching TRBD2. Looked up from germline, CDR1 is SNHLY and CDR2 is FYNNEI. The CDR3 runs 14 residues. Trimming cost V 4 bases and J 7 bases; bases outside gene matches: 4. The CDR3 coding sequence is TGTGCCAGCAGTGTCACTAGCGGGAGTTATACGCAGTATTTT. This sequence encodes CASSVTSGSYTQYF.

The chain couples TRBV25-1 to TRBJ1-1, with D unclear. CDR3 length: 13 residues. The V gene's germline CDR1 is MGHDK and CDR2 SYGVNS. Between the trimmed V and J ends, which lost 8 bases and 5 bases, there was a span of 15 bases. Here the CDR3 DNA reads TGTGCCAGCGAGCTTGACGAGGGTACTGAAGCTTTCTTT. Translation gives CASELDEGTEAFF.

A few counts support this clone. This chain links TRBV6-5 with TRBJ1-2, with 11 bases fitting TRBD1. The V segment lost 6 bases and the J segment 4 bases; nucleotides outside the gene matches: 7. Looked up from germline, CDR1 is MNHEY and CDR2 is SVGAGI. The CDR3 loop spans 15 amino acids. The CDR3 is CASRTIGQGAYGYTF. The CDR3 DNA follows: TGTGCCAGCAGAACGATAGGACAGGGGGCCTATGGCTACACCTTC.

This clone was seen only a few times. The chain carries TRBV28 and TRBJ2-6; the D is unclear. The V gene's germline CDR1 is MDHEN and CDR2 SYDVKM. V dropped 8 bases and J dropped 0 bases, with 11 bases sitting between them. This CDR3 spans 15 amino acids. The CDR3 DNA sequence: TGTGCCAGCCGTCTACGAGGCTCTGGGGCCAACGTCCTGACTTTC. Its translation is CASRLRGSGANVLTF.

The chain uses TRBV28 and TRBJ1-2, with unresolved D. The CDR3 has 16 residues. CDR1 and CDR2 (germline): MDHEN, SYDVKM. Trimming pared 7 bases from V and 7 bases from J, leaving 25 bases between. The DNA of the CDR3 is TGTGCCAGCACTACAAACTCGCGGGCAGTTCTTCGTGGCTACACCTTC. Translation gives CASTTNSRAVLRGYTF.

The chain recombines TRBV27 with TRBJ1-2; 10 nucleotides line up with TRBD1. The CDR3 length is 15 residues. In germline, CDR1 is MNHEY, CDR2 SMNVEV (reference sequence). The V and J ends lost 5 bases and 6 bases, in that order; junction bases with no gene match: 9. The CDR3 loop is CASSPQTGGYDGYTF. In DNA, the CDR3 is TGTGCCAGCAGTCCCCAGACAGGGGGCTACGATGGCTACACCTTC.

This chain joins TRBV7-2 and TRBJ2-1; weak D call: TRBD2 (6 bases). The length of the CDR3 is 16 residues. Trimming shortened V by 1 base and J by 6 bases, and 16 bases separated the two germline ends. Looked up from germline, CDR1 is SGHTA and CDR2 is FQGNSA. The CDR3 sequence: CASSLGPLAWGNEQFF. The CDR3 region has the DNA TGTGCCAGCAGCTTAGGGCCCCTAGCGTGGGGCAATGAGCAGTTCTTC.

This clone was recorded only once. J is TRBJ2-1 and V is TRBV20-1; D unclear. V was shortened by 3 bases and J by 5 bases, with 14 bases between the two germline ends. The CDR3 runs to 14 residues. Germline CDR1 DFQATT, CDR2 SNEGSKA (reference sequence). CDR3 in amino acids: CSASMSPQDNEQFF. CDR3 DNA sequence: TGCAGTGCTAGTATGTCTCCTCAGGACAATGAGCAGTTCTTC.

The rearrangement joins TRBV10-2 to TRBJ2-1; TRBD2 matches at 7 bases. Germline CDR1 is WSHSY and CDR2 is SAAADI. Trimming took 5 bases from V and 3 from J; bases not matched to a gene: 7. The length of the CDR3 is 15 residues. CDR3 sequence reads: CASSLAAGYYNEQFF. CDR3 coding DNA: TGCGCCAGCAGTCTAGCGGCAGGTTACTACAATGAGCAGTTCTTC.

This clone was seen a few times. The rearrangement links TRBV28 to TRBJ2-7, with TRBD1 identical over 10 bases. V gave up 6 bases and J gave up 5 bases; unmatched junction bases: 7. This CDR3 has 14 amino acids. In germline, CDR1 is MDHEN, CDR2 SYDVKM. As DNA, the CDR3 is TGTGCCAGCAGCTCTACAGGGACAGGGGACGAGCAGTACTTC. It is translated as CASSSTGTGDEQYF.